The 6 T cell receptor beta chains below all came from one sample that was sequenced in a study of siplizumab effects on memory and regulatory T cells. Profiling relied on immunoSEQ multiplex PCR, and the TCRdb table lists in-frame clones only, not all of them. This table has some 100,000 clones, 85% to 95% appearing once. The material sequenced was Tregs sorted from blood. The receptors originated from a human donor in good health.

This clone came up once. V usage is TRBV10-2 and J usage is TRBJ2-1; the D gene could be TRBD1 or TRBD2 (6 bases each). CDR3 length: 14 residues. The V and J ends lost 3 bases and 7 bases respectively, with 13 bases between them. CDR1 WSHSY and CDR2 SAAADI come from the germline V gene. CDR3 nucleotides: TGCGCCAGCAGTGATCGGGGGCGTGTAAATGAGCAGTTCTTC. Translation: CASSDRGRVNEQFF.

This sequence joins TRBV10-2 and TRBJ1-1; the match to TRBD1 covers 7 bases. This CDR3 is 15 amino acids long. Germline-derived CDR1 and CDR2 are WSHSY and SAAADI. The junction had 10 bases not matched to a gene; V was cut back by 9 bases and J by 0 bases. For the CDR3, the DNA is TGCGCCAGTATCGACAGGGCGGGCATGAACACTGAAGCTTTCTTT. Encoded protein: CASIDRAGMNTEAFF.

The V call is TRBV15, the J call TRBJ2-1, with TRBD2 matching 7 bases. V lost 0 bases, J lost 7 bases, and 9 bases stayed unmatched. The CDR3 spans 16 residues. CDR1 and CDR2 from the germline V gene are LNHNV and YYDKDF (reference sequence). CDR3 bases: TGTGCCACCAGCAGAGATTCTCGGACTAGTTGGAATGAGCAGTTCTTC. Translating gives CATSRDSRTSWNEQFF.

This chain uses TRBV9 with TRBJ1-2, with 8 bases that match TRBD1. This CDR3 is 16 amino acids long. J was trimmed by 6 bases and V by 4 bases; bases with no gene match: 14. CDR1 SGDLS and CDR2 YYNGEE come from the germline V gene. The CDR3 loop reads CASSTRDRPFEDGYTF. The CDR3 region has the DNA TGTGCCAGCAGCACCCGGGACAGGCCCTTCGAGGATGGCTACACCTTC.

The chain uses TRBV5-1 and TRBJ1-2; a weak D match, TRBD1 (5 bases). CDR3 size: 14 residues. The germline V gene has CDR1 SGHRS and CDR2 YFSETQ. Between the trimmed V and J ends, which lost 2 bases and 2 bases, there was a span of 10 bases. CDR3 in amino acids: CASSFSGLNYGYTF. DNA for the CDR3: TGCGCCAGCAGCTTTTCGGGACTGAACTATGGCTACACCTTC.

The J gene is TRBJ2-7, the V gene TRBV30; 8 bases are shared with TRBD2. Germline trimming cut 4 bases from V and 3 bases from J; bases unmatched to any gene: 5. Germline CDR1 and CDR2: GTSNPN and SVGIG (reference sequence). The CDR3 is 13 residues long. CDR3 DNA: TGTGCCTGGAAGGTTAGCGGGATCTACGAGCAGTACTTC. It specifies CAWKVSGIYEQYF.